Given below is one TCR beta chain in context. What it binds is not known. TCR beta was sequenced from UMI-tagged 5' RACE libraries. TCRdb re-called the 5' RACE reads and catalogs CDR3 proteins one per entry, DNA excluded. The sample's table shows 4,200 or so distinct CDR3 sequences. This entry belongs to a study of human CD8 memory T cell subsets. The study, taken as a whole, reports: For stem-like memory and precursor exhausted T cells, diversity was similarly high, which was not true of effector memory cells.

This CDR3 has 16 residues. Germline V lookup: CDR1 MDHEN, CDR2 SYDVKM. Negative magnetic separation enriched total CD8+ T cells. The source of the RNA was duplicate vials containing around 160,000 sorted CD8+ T cells for each subset. The sample comprised CD8+ effector memory T cells (TEM) sorted from PBMCs. Regarding subset: effector memory CD8 T cells, CCR7- CD45RO+ CD95+. The sequence derives from a human donor in good health. The rearrangement uses TRBV28 and TRBJ2-7. This chain's CDR3 is CASSLSLGYPSYEQYF.